Listed here are 15 T cell receptor beta chains from one sample, sequenced in a study of blood T cell repertoires in COVID-19. Assay: immunoSEQ multiplex PCR; the TCRdb copy retains only in-frame clones and omits some. The sample shows about 310,000 clones, about 90% of them seen only once. The sequencing input was PBMCs or T cells enriched from blood (not recorded which). All receptors derive from a woman aged 25 to 39 who had recovered from COVID-19.

CDR3 protein: CASSASTDTQYF. CDR3 nucleotides: TGTGCCAGCAGTGCTTCCACAGATACGCAGTATTTT. This chain joins TRBV2 and TRBJ2-3; no definite D call. The CDR3 length is 12 residues. V lost 4 bases, J lost 2 bases, and 4 bases lay in between. Germline-derived CDR1 and CDR2 are SNHLY and FYNNEI.

The rearrangement links TRBV12-3 or TRBV12-4 to TRBJ1-2, with a possible D match to TRBD1 (5 bases). V shed 6 bases and J shed 2 bases, with 10 bases lying between them. This CDR3 has 13 amino acids. CDR3 in DNA: TGTGCCAGCAGACCAGGGCTCAACTATGGCTACACCTTC. As protein: CASRPGLNYGYTF.

V gene TRBV27 combines with J gene TRBJ2-3; TRBD2 matches at 8 bases. This CDR3 comprises 17 residues. Germline CDR1 and CDR2: MNHEY and SMNVEV (reference sequence). V was pared by 0 bases and J by 5 bases, with 10 bases of the junction left unmatched. CDR3 amino acids: CASSLSWGTSIIDTQYF. The DNA of the CDR3 is TGTGCCAGCAGTTTATCTTGGGGGACTAGTATCATAGATACGCAGTATTTT.

V usage is TRBV5-4 and J usage is TRBJ1-2; D possibly corresponds to TRBD1 (6 bases). V lost 2 bases and J 6 bases, leaving 20 bases between the germline ends. This CDR3 region has 16 residues. The germline V gene encodes CDR1 SGHNT and CDR2 YYREEE (reference sequence). CDR3 loop: CASSFFYGTFDHGYTF. As DNA, the CDR3 is TGTGCCAGCAGCTTTTTTTACGGGACATTCGACCATGGCTACACCTTC.

Remarks on this clone: Other DNA variants within this sample encode the same CDR3. This chain joins TRBV5-1 and TRBJ2-1; TRBD1 agrees at 9 bases. The ends lost 5 bases at V and 2 bases at J; junction bases unmatched: 2. Germline V gene data show CDR1 as SGHRS and CDR2 as YFSETQ. This CDR3 spans 14 amino acids. DNA of the CDR3: TGCGCCAGCAGGGGGACAGGGACCTACAATGAGCAGTTCTTC. It encodes CASRGTGTYNEQFF.

The rearrangement joins TRBV6-5 to TRBJ1-5, with D maybe TRBD1 (6 bases). Trimming cost V 6 bases and J 7 bases, with 10 bases left between them. Germline V gene data show CDR1 as MNHEY and CDR2 as SVGAGI. The CDR3 is made up of 12 amino acids. The CDR3 protein is CASRQGMQPQHF. CDR3 DNA sequence: TGTGCCAGCAGACAGGGAATGCAGCCCCAGCATTTT.

About this clone itself: This same CDR3 is encoded by further DNA sequences in the sample. This rearrangement joins TRBV7-9 to TRBJ1-1; 7 nucleotides line up with TRBD1. The CDR3 covers 14 residues. Germline lookup yields CDR1 SEHNR and CDR2 FQNEAQ (reference sequence). The junction had 1 base not matched to a gene; V was cut back by 1 base and J by 2 bases. The CDR3 spells CASSLGTGNTEAFF. The CDR3 DNA reads as TGTGCCAGCAGCTTAGGGACAGGCAACACTGAAGCTTTCTTT.

V and J are TRBV15 and TRBJ1-1; D might be TRBD1 (5 bases). Trimming removed 0 bases from V and 2 bases from J, with 13 bases in between. This CDR3 region has 16 residues. Germline V gives CDR1 LNHNV, CDR2 YYDKDF (reference sequence). Here the CDR3 DNA reads TGTGCCACCAGCAGAGATAAGGGGTTCTTAAACACTGAAGCTTTCTTT. The encoded protein is CATSRDKGFLNTEAFF.

This clone was observed a few times. The rearrangement joins TRBV10-3 to TRBJ2-7; 9 positions match TRBD2. Germline lookup yields CDR1 ENHRY and CDR2 SYGVKD. Trimming removed 4 bases from V and 1 base from J; junction bases left unmatched: 5. The length of the CDR3 is 15 residues. The CDR3, as DNA: TGTGCCATCAGTGTTTCGACTAGCGGATCCTACGAGCAGTACTTC. Its protein is CAISVSTSGSYEQYF.

This rearrangement joins TRBV12-3 or TRBV12-4 to TRBJ1-1, with D uncertain. The CDR3 runs 12 residues. The V end was cut by 6 bases, the J end by 1 base, with 6 bases between. The DNA of the CDR3 is TGTGCCAGCAGCTTCGGGAACACTGAAGCTTTCTTT. Amino acid sequence: CASSFGNTEAFF.

The rearrangement uses TRBV28 and TRBJ1-4; possible D gene TRBD1, 6 bases. With 4 bases removed from V and 0 bases from J, the gap between germline ends came to 27 bases. Germline-derived CDR1 and CDR2 are MDHEN and SYDVKM. The CDR3 has 21 amino acids. CDR3 in DNA: TGTGCCAGCAGTTCGCCAGCAGACAGGCTGATGAGATACGCAACTAATGAAAAACTGTTTTTT. Protein product: CASSSPADRLMRYATNEKLFF. The variable domain in full, completed from reference TRBV28 and TRBJ1-4, reads DVKVTQSSRYLVKRTGEKVFLECVQDMDHENMFWYRQDPGLGLRLIYFSYDVKMKEKGDIPEGYSVSREKKERFSLILESASTNQTSMYLCASSSPADRLMRYATNEKLFFGSGTQLSVL.

The chain couples TRBV5-1 to TRBJ1-2; TRBD1 agrees at 9 bases. The CDR3 runs to 16 residues. CDR1 and CDR2 (germline): SGHRS, YFSETQ. J lost 1 base, V lost 0 bases, and 4 bases had no gene match. In nucleotides, the CDR3 is TGCGCCAGCAGCTTGGCCGGGACAGGGATTAACTATGGCTACACCTTC. Protein: CASSLAGTGINYGYTF.

This chain links TRBV4-3 with TRBJ2-1; 8 bases match TRBD2. J lost 5 bases, V lost 3 bases, and 12 bases had no gene match. This CDR3 has 17 residues. Germline CDR1 reads LGHNA; CDR2 reads YSLEER. The DNA for the CDR3 is TGCGCCAGCAGCCACCTCCCCGGTGGGACTAGGAACAATGAGCAGTTCTTC. It specifies CASSHLPGGTRNNEQFF.

The CDR3 DNA reads as TGTGCCAGCAGATTTAGAGCCGGGACAGGGCCCTACAATGAGCAGTTCTTC. Translation gives CASRFRAGTGPYNEQFF. V is TRBV7-9 and J is TRBJ2-1, with 9 nucleotides matching TRBD1. The ends lost 6 bases at V and 2 bases at J; junction bases unmatched: 11. This CDR3 is 17 amino acids long. Germline lookup yields CDR1 SEHNR and CDR2 FQNEAQ (reference sequence).

The chain uses TRBV28 and TRBJ2-7; 7 bases align to TRBD1. The CDR3 is 18 amino acids. V lost 3 bases, J lost 4 bases, and 18 bases stayed unmatched. Per germline, CDR1 MDHEN and CDR2 SYDVKM. The chain's CDR3 is CASSFNPTRTGSSYEQYF. The CDR3 coding sequence is TGTGCCAGCAGTTTCAATCCTACCAGGACAGGAAGTTCATACGAGCAGTACTTC. Variable domain in full (rest from reference TRBV28 and TRBJ2-7): DVKVTQSSRYLVKRTGEKVFLECVQDMDHENMFWYRQDPGLGLRLIYFSYDVKMKEKGDIPEGYSVSREKKERFSLILESASTNQTSMYLCASSFNPTRTGSSYEQYFGPGTRLTVT.